One and the same sample provided the 18 T cell receptor beta chains below, sequenced in a study of shared clonotypes between healthy human individuals. Data came from immunoSEQ multiplex PCR; TCRdb stores just in-frame clones and leaves some out. The profile shows millions of clones, more than 90% of them singletons. Sequencing was carried out using naive CD4+ T cells sorted from blood. The subset here: CD45RA+ positively selected. All receptors come from a man in his late teens or twenties in good health.

This rearrangement joins TRBV25-1 to TRBJ2-1; 7 positions agree with TRBD1. CDR1 and CDR2 (germline): MGHDK, SYGVNS. This CDR3 spans 15 amino acids. Trimming at V came to 3 bases and at J to 7 bases, leaving 9 bases not matched to a gene. The CDR3 DNA is TGTGCCAGCAGTGATGGAGACAGGGTTGGTAATGAGCAGTTCTTC. It encodes CASSDGDRVGNEQFF.

The chain recombines TRBV2 with TRBJ1-2; D gene unclear. V gave up 1 base and J gave up 8 bases, with 5 bases separating them. The CDR3 spans 11 residues. In germline, CDR1 is SNHLY, CDR2 FYNNEI. DNA of the CDR3: TGTGCCAGCAGTGAAGGTACCGGCTACACCTTC. Its protein is CASSEGTGYTF.

The rearrangement joins TRBV5-8 to TRBJ1-2; D remains ambiguous. The germline V gene has CDR1 SGHTS and CDR2 YDEGEE. Deletions cut 3 bases from V and 10 bases from J, with 7 bases between. The CDR3 is made up of 10 amino acids. The CDR3 spells CASSSSFYTF. CDR3 bases: TGTGCCAGCAGCTCATCATTCTACACCTTC.

Only one count was recorded for this clone. The chain carries TRBV6-1 and TRBJ2-2; tentatively, D is TRBD2 (5 bases). The CDR3 consists of 15 residues. Germline CDR1 and CDR2: MNHNS and SASEGT. The V and J ends lost 2 bases and 1 base respectively, with 8 bases between them. CDR3 residues: CASSEPGENTGELFF. The CDR3 DNA is TGTGCCAGCAGTGAACCCGGGGAGAACACCGGGGAGCTGTTTTTT.

A remark on this clone: This specimen includes other DNA sequences encoding the same CDR3. CDR3 sequence: CSASSNYGYTF. CDR3 bases: TGCAGTGCTAGCTCCAACTATGGCTACACCTTC. The rearrangement uses TRBV20-1 and TRBJ1-2; D gene uncertain. The CDR3 has 11 amino acids. CDR1 DFQATT and CDR2 SNEGSKA come from the germline V gene (reference sequence). V lost 3 bases and J lost 2, with 4 bases in between.

This clone has only a few counts. V usage is TRBV9 and J usage is TRBJ1-1; a weak D match, TRBD1 (5 bases). V dropped 0 bases and J dropped 0 bases, with 12 bases sitting between them. This CDR3 contains 16 residues. The germline gives CDR1 SGDLS, CDR2 YYNGEE. In nucleotides, the CDR3 is TGTGCCAGCAGCGTAGGCCTGGACACCATGAACACTGAAGCTTTCTTT. Protein product: CASSVGLDTMNTEAFF.

The chain links TRBV11-2 to TRBJ2-7; the match to TRBD2 covers 13 bases. J gave up 3 bases and V 1 base, and 6 bases lay outside the gene matches. Germline V CDR1 and CDR2: SGHAT, FQNNGV. CDR3 length: 17 amino acids. Here the CDR3 DNA reads TGTGCCAGCAGCTTAGCCCCGGGACTAGCGGGAAACTACGAGCAGTACTTC. Translating it yields CASSLAPGLAGNYEQYF.

The chain carries TRBV5-4 and TRBJ1-6, with a weak D call TRBD1 (5 bases). CDR3 length equals 14 residues. Germline CDR1 and CDR2: SGHNT and YYREEE (reference sequence). V was shortened by 0 bases and J by 10 bases, with 11 bases between the two germline ends. CDR3 amino acids: CASSLDRGGSPLHF. The CDR3 bases are TGTGCCAGCAGCTTGGACCGGGGCGGCTCACCCCTCCACTTT. Variable domain in full (rest from reference TRBV5-4 and TRBJ1-6): ETGVTQSPTHLIKTRGQQVTLRCSSQSGHNTVSWYQQALGQGPQFIFQYYREEENGRGNFPPRFSGLQFPNYSSELNVNALELDDSALYLCASSLDRGGSPLHFGNGTRLTVT.

Concerning this clone: Germline and junction disagree at one end, which may indicate a read error. This chain links TRBV9 with TRBJ2-3; D may be TRBD1 (6 bases). Germline V gene data show CDR1 as SGDLS and CDR2 as YYNGEE. The CDR3 covers 16 residues. The CDR3 DNA reads TGTGCCAGCACCGTAGGGGTACAGGGCGGCACAGATACGCAGTATTTT. This codes for CASTVGVQGGTDTQYF.

The rearrangement uses TRBV5-4 and TRBJ2-7; D perhaps matches TRBD2 (6 bases). This CDR3 contains 14 residues. The V gene's germline CDR1 is SGHNT and CDR2 YYREEE (reference sequence). The ends were cut back, 3 bases at V and 1 base at J, with 11 bases in the middle. The CDR3 DNA is TGTGCCAGCAGCTCACCTAGCGCATCCTACGAGCAGTACTTC. This encodes CASSSPSASYEQYF. Using reference TRBV5-4 and TRBJ2-7 for the parts outside the CDR3, the full variable domain is ETGVTQSPTHLIKTRGQQVTLRCSSQSGHNTVSWYQQALGQGPQFIFQYYREEENGRGNFPPRFSGLQFPNYSSELNVNALELDDSALYLCASSSPSASYEQYFGPGTRLTVT.

The V gene is TRBV19, the J gene TRBJ2-5, with 9 positions matching TRBD1. The CDR3 is 14 amino acids. Germline assignment: CDR1 LNHDA and CDR2 SQIVND (reference sequence). V dropped 4 bases and J dropped 5; count of bases not matched to a gene: 5. The CDR3, as DNA: TGTGCCAGTAGTACCCGGGACAGGGCGGAGACCCAGTACTTC. It specifies CASSTRDRAETQYF.

The chain carries TRBV30 and TRBJ2-7, with D tentatively TRBD1 or TRBD2 (6 bases each). Deletions cut 0 bases from V and 2 bases from J, with 14 bases between. The length of the CDR3 is 15 residues. Germline lookup yields CDR1 GTSNPN and CDR2 SVGIG (reference sequence). CDR3: CAWSVRGAGAYEQYF. DNA for the CDR3: TGTGCCTGGAGTGTACGCGGGGCAGGGGCCTACGAGCAGTACTTC. The variable domain in full, with the rest retrieved from reference TRBV30 and TRBJ2-7, is SQTIHQWPATLVQPVGSPLSLECTVEGTSNPNLYWYRQAAGRGLQLLFYSVGIGQISSEVPQNLSASRPQDRQFILSSKKLLLSDSGFYLCAWSVRGAGAYEQYFGPGTRLTVT.

The chain joins TRBV28 to TRBJ2-3; D is unresolved. CDR1 and CDR2 from the germline V gene are MDHEN and SYDVKM. V lost 6 bases to trimming and J lost 2 bases, with 15 bases between them. The CDR3 runs 15 residues. In DNA form, the CDR3 reads TGTGCCAGCAGGGGTCCAACCAACCCCACAGATACGCAGTATTTT. Translation: CASRGPTNPTDTQYF.

The chain recombines TRBV6-1 with TRBJ2-3; TRBD2 matches 10 bases. Germline trimming cut 2 bases from V and 5 bases from J; bases unmatched to any gene: 7. This CDR3 comprises 16 residues. Germline loops: CDR1 MNHNS, CDR2 SASEGT. CDR3 sequence: CASSERASGSGDTQYF. The CDR3 DNA reads as TGTGCCAGCAGTGAACGGGCTAGCGGGAGTGGAGATACGCAGTATTTT.

CDR3 DNA: TGTGCCAGCAGCCCGCTAGCGAGGGGGGAGACCCAGTACTTC. Residues: CASSPLARGETQYF. This chain links TRBV11-2 with TRBJ2-5, with D perhaps given as TRBD1 or TRBD2 (6 bases each). V was pared by 5 bases and J by 5 bases, with 15 bases between. CDR1 is SGHAT and CDR2 is FQNNGV in the germline V gene. There are 14 residues in the CDR3.

The chain combines TRBV5-1 with TRBJ1-2; D is perhaps TRBD1 (6 bases). Germline assignment: CDR1 SGHRS and CDR2 YFSETQ. The CDR3 contains 15 residues. The V gene lost 3 bases and the J gene lost 0 bases, with 12 bases spanning the gap. The CDR3 DNA reads as TGCGCCAGCAGCTCGGGGGACATTTCTAACTATGGCTACACCTTC. Its translation is CASSSGDISNYGYTF.

CDR3 loop: CAPRGVGGRNIQYF. CDR3 nucleotides: TGCGCCCCCCGAGGGGTGGGCGGGAGAAACATTCAGTACTTC. This chain connects TRBV5-1 to TRBJ2-4, with 7 nucleotides matching TRBD2. V trimming: 10 bases; J trimming: 6 bases; junction bases outside the gene matches: 13. The germline V gene has CDR1 SGHRS and CDR2 YFSETQ. This CDR3 region has 14 residues.

About this clone: Other DNA sequences in this sample translate to the same CDR3. V gene TRBV30 combines with J gene TRBJ2-3; TRBD1 is a possible D gene (6 bases). The CDR3 covers 13 residues. V dropped 5 bases and J dropped 0 bases, with 9 bases sitting between them. Germline V gives CDR1 GTSNPN, CDR2 SVGIG (reference sequence). The CDR3 DNA reads as TGTGCCTGGGGACAGACAAGCACAGATACGCAGTATTTT. Residues: CAWGQTSTDTQYF.